This T cell receptor (beta chain) stems from a study of regulatory T cells in long-lasting Graves disease. Across the whole study: Graves' patients diagnosed newly had used antithyroid drugs under 3 months.

On this clonotype: Antigen unknown.

General observations from the study: Shared public clonotypes totalled about 2,600 in persistent patients, compared with around 930 in new patients. TRBV28, TRBJ1-2 and TRBJ2-5 were segments that persistent disease favored.

Trimming removed 0 bases at V and 2 bases at J, with 11 bases between. The CDR3 has 15 residues. The germline V gene has CDR1 SGHNT and CDR2 YENEEA. Building the TCR beta libraries relied on iRepertoire HTBI primers, and CDR3 regions underwent Arm-PCR. Each CDR3 protein gets one entry after TCRdb re-called the multiplex PCR reads with MiXCR. This table holds about 330,000 distinct CDR3 sequences, roughly 15% found once. Time point: newly diagnosed GD, antithyroid drugs for less than 3 months. The TCR library was made from RNA that had been extracted from PBMCs in TRIzol. These same records also appear under a second study, on T cells in Graves' hyperthyroidism and ophthalmopathy. That study reports: The authors deemed Graves' hyperthyroidism stable absent ophthalmopathy progression within 18 months.

The starting material was peripheral blood mononuclear cells (PBMCs), obtained at new diagnosis, from a patient treated with antithyroid drugs. The gene calls are TRBV11-3 and TRBJ2-7; possible D gene TRBD1, 6 bases. The receptor's source is a woman younger than 35 with Graves disease. CDR3 coding DNA: TGTGCCAGCAGCTTAGATAGGGGGAGAACCTACGAGCAGTACTTC. Encoded protein: CASSLDRGRTYEQYF.